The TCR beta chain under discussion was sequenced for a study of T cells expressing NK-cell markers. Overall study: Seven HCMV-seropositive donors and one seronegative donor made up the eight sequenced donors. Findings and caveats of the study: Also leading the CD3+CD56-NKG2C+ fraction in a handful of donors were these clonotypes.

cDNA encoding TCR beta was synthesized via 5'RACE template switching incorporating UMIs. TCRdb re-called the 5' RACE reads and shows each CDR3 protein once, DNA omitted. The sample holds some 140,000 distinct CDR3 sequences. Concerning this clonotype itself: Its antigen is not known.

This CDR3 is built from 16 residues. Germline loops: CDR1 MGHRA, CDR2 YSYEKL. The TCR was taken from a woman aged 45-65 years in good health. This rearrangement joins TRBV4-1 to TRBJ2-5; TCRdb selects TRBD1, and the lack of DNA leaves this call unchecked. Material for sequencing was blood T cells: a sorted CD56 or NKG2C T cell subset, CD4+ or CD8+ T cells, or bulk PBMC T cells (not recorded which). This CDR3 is CASSQVVSGIGETQYF.